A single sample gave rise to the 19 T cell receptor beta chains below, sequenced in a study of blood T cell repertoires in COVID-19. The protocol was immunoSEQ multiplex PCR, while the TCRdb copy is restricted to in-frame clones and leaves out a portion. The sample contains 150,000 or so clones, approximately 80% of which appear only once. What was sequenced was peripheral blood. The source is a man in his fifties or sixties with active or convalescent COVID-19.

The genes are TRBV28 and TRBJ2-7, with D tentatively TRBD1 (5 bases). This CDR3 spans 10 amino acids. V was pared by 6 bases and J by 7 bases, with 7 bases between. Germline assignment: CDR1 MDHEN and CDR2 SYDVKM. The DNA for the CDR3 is TGTGCCAGCAGATCAGGGGAGCAGTACTTC. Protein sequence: CASRSGEQYF.

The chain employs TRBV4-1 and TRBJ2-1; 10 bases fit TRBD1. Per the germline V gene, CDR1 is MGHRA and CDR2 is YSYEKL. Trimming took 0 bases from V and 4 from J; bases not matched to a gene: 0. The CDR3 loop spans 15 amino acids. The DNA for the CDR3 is TGCGCCAGCAGCCAAGAGGGACAGGGGTACAATGAGCAGTTCTTC. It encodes CASSQEGQGYNEQFF.

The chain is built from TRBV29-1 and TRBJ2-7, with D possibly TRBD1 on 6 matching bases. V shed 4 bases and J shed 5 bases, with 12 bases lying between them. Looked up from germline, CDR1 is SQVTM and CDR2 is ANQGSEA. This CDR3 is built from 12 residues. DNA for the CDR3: TGCAGCGTTGCCGTAGGGGACAACGAGCAGTACTTC. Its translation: CSVAVGDNEQYF.

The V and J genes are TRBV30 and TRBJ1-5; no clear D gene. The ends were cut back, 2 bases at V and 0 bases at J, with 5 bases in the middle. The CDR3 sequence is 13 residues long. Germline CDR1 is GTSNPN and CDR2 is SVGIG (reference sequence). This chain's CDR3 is CAWSIDSNQPQHF. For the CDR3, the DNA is TGTGCCTGGAGTATAGATAGCAATCAGCCCCAGCATTTT. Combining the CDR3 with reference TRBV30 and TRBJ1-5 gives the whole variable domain SQTIHQWPATLVQPVGSPLSLECTVEGTSNPNLYWYRQAAGRGLQLLFYSVGIGQISSEVPQNLSASRPQDRQFILSSKKLLLSDSGFYLCAWSIDSNQPQHFGDGTRLSIL.

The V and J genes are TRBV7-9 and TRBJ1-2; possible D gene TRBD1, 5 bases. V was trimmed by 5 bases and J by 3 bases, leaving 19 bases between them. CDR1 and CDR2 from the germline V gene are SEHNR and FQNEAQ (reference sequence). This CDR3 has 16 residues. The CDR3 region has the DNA TGTGCCAGCAGCACCGACCTTGGCAGGGTGGACTATGGCTACACCTTC. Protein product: CASSTDLGRVDYGYTF.

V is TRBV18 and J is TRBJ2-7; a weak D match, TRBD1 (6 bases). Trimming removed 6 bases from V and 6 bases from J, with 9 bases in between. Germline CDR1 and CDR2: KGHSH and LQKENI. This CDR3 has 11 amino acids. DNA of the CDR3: TGTGCCAGCTCCTTAGGGGGCGAGCAGTACTTC. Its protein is CASSLGGEQYF.

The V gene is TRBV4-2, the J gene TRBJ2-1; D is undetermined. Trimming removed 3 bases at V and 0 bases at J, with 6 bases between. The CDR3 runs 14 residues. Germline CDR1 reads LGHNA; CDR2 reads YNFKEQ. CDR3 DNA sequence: TGTGCCAGCAGCCAGTCTAGCTCCTACAATGAGCAGTTCTTC. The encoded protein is CASSQSSSYNEQFF.

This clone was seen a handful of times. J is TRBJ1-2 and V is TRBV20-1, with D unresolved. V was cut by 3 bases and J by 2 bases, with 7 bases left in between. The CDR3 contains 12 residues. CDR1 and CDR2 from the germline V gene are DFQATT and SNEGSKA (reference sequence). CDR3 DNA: TGCAGTGCTAGTCCCCAAAACTATGGCTACACCTTC. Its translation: CSASPQNYGYTF.

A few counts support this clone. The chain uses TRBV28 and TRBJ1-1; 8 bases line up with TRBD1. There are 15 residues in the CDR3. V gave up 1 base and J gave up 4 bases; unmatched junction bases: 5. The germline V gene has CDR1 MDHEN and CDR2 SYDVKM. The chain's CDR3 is CASSLYQDRGTEAFF. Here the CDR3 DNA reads TGTGCCAGCAGTTTATATCAAGACAGGGGCACTGAAGCTTTCTTT.

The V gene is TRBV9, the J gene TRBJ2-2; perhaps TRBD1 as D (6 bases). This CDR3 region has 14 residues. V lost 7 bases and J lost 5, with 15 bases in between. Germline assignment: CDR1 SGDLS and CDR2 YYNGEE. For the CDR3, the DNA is TGTGCCAGCCGCAGGGGAGTAGAGACCGGGGAGCTGTTTTTT. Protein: CASRRGVETGELFF.

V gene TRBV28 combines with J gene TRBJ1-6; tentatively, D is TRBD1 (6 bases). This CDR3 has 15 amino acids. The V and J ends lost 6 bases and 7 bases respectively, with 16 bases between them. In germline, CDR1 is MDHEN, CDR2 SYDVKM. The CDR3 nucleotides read TGTGCCAGCAGCGACAACAGGGCTCAGAATTCACCCCTCCACTTT. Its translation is CASSDNRAQNSPLHF.

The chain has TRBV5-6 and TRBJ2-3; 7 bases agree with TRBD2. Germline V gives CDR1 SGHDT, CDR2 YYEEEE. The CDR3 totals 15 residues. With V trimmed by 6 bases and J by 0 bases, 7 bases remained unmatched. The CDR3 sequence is CASTNWGGSTDTQYF. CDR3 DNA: TGTGCCAGCACCAACTGGGGGGGAAGCACAGATACGCAGTATTTT.

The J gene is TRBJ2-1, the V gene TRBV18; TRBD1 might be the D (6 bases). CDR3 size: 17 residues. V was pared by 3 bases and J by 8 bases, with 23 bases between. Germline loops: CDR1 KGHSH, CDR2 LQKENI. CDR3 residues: CASSPYTGWVLGDEQFF. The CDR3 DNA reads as TGTGCCAGCTCACCGTATACAGGGTGGGTTCTTGGGGATGAGCAGTTCTTC.

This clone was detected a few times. The CDR3 reads CAWGRGQPQHF. Here the CDR3 DNA reads TGTGCCTGGGGCAGGGGTCAGCCCCAGCATTTT. The chain combines TRBV30 with TRBJ1-5; a possible D gene is TRBD1 (6 bases). From germline, CDR1 is GTSNPN and CDR2 SVGIG (reference sequence). Trimming shortened V by 5 bases and J by 6 bases, and 8 bases separated the two germline ends. CDR3 length: 11 amino acids.

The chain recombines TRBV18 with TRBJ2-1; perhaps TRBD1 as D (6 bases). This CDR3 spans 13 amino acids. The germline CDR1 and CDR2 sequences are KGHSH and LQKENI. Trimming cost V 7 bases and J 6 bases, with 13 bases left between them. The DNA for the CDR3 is TGTGCCAGCTTACAGGGAGTGGGCAATGAGCAGTTCTTC. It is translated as CASLQGVGNEQFF.

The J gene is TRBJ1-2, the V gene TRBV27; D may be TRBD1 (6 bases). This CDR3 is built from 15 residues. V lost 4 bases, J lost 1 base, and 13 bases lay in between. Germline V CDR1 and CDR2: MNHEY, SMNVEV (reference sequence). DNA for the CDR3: TGTGCCAGCAGTTCTTGGACAGAGAATAACTATGGCTACACCTTC. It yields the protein CASSSWTENNYGYTF.

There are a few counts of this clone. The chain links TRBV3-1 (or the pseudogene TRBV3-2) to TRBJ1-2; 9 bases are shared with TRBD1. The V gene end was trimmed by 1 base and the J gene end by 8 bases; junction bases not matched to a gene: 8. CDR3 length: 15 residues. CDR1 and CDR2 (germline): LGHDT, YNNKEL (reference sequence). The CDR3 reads CASSQGAQGARGYTF. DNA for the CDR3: TGTGCCAGCAGCCAAGGGGCACAGGGGGCGCGGGGCTACACCTTC.

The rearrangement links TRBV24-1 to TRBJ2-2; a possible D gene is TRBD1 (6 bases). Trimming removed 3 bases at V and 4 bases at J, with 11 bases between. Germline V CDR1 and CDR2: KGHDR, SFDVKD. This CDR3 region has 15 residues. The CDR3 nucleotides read TGTGCCACCAGTGATCCAGGGGTCCCCACCGGGGAGCTGTTTTTT. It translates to CATSDPGVPTGELFF.

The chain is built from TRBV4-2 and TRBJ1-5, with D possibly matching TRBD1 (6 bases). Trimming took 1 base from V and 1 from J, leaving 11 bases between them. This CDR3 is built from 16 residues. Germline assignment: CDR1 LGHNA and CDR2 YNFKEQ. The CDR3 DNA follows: TGTGCCAGCAGCCAAGGATGGACAGACAGCAATCAGCCCCAGCATTTT. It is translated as CASSQGWTDSNQPQHF.